Included here is one T cell receptor beta chain sequence, with context. 13 Jbeta primers and 60 Vbeta primers were used for the PCR. Clones were read by immunoSEQ multiplex PCR, and TCRdb kept only the in-frame ones, dropping some. The sample holds 90,000 to 150,000 clones, approximately 80% seen once. This sample was included in a study of cytomegalovirus exposure and HLA in healthy donors. This clonotype originated in a human donor in good health. Input material: PBMCs.

DNA of the CDR3: TGTGCTAGTGGACGCGGGACTAGCGGGAGGTTTGAGCAGTTCTTC. Its protein product is CASGRGTSGRFEQFF. The chain uses TRBV12-5 and TRBJ2-1; 15 bases are a match to TRBD2. The V and J ends lost 6 bases and 9 bases, in that order; junction bases with no gene match: 6. This CDR3 has 15 amino acids. Germline lookup yields CDR1 LGHNT and CDR2 FRNRAP.